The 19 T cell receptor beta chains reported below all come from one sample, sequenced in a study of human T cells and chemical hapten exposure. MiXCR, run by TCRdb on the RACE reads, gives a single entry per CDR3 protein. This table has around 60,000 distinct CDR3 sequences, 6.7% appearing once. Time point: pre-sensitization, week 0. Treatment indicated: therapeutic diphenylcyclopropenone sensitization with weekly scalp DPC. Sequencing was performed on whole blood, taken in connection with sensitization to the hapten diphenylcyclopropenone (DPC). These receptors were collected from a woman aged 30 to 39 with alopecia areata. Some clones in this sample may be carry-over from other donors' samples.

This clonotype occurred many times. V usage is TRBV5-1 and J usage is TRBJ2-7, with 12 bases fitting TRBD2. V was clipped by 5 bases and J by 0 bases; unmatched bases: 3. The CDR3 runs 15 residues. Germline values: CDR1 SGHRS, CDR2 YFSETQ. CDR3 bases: TGCGCCAGCAGGACTAGCGGGGGTAGCTCCTACGAGCAGTACTTC. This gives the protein CASRTSGGSSYEQYF. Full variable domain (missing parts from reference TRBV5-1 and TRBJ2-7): KAGVTQTPRYLIKTRGQQVTLSCSPISGHRSVSWYQQTPGQGLQFLFEYFSETQRNKGNFPGRFSGRQFSNSRSEMNVSTLELGDSALYLCASRTSGGSSYEQYFGPGTRLTVT.

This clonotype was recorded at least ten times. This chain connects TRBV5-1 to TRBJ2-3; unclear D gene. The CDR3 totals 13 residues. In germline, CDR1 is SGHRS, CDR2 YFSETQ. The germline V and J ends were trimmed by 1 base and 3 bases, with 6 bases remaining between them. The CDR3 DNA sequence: TGCGCCAGCAGCTTGATTCCGACAGATACGCAGTATTTT. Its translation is CASSLIPTDTQYF.

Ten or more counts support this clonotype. The CDR3 DNA reads as TGTGCCAGCAGTGAAGGACAGGTGCTATCAAGCTCCTACAATGAGCAGTTCTTC. It codes for CASSEGQVLSSSYNEQFF. V gene TRBV2 combines with J gene TRBJ2-1; maybe TRBD1 (6 bases). CDR3 length: 18 amino acids. Trimming stripped 1 base from V and 0 bases from J, with 16 bases between. Germline V gene sequence: CDR1 SNHLY, CDR2 FYNNEI. The full variable domain, completed using reference TRBV2 and TRBJ2-1, is EPEVTQTPSHQVTQMGQEVILRCVPISNHLYFYWYRQILGQKVEFLVSFYNNEISEKSEIFDDQFSVERPDGSNFTLKIRSTKLEDSAMYFCASSEGQVLSSSYNEQFFGPGTRLTVL.

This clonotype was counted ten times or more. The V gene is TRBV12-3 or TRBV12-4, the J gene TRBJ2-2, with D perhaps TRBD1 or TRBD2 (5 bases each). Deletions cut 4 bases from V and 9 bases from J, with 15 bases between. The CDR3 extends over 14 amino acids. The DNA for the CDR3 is TGTGCCAGCAGTTCTGGGACGGCAAACCGGGAGCTGTTTTTT. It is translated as CASSSGTANRELFF.

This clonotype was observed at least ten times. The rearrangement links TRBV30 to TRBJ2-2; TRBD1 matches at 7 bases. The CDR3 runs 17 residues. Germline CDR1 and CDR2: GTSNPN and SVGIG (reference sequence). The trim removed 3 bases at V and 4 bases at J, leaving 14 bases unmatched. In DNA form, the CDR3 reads TGTGCCTGGAGACCGTCCCGGACAGGATGGGTCACCGGGGAGCTGTTTTTT. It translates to CAWRPSRTGWVTGELFF.

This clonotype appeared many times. The CDR3 nucleotides read TGCGCCAGCAGCTTCGGAGCGGGGGCAGATACGCAGTATTTT. Its protein product is CASSFGAGADTQYF. The chain links TRBV5-1 to TRBJ2-3, with TRBD2 identical over 8 bases. Germline trimming cut 2 bases from V and 4 bases from J; bases unmatched to any gene: 3. Germline V gene sequence: CDR1 SGHRS, CDR2 YFSETQ. The CDR3 spans 14 residues.

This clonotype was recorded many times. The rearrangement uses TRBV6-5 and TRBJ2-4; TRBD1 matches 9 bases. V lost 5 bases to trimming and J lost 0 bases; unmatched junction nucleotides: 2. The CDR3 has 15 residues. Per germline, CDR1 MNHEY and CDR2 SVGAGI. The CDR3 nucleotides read TGTGCCAGCAGTAACAGGGGGCGAGCCAAAAACATTCAGTACTTC. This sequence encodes CASSNRGRAKNIQYF.

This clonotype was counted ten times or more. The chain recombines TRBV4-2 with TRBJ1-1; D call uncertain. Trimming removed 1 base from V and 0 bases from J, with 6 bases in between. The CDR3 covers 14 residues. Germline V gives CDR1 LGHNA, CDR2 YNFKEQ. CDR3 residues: CASSQAFMNTEAFF. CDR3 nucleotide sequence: TGTGCCAGCAGCCAAGCTTTCATGAACACTGAAGCTTTCTTT.

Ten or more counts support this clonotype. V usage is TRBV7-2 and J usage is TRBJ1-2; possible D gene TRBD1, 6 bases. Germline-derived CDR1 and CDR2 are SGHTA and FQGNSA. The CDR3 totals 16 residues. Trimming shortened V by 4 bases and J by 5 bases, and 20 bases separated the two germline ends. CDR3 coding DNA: TGTGCCAGCAGCTCCCCGCCCGGGGGGGCATCTTATGGCTACACCTTC. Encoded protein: CASSSPPGGASYGYTF.

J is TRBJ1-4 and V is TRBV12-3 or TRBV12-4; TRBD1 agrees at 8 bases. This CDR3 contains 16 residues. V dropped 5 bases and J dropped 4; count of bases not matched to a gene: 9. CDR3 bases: TGTGCCAGCAGTCCCCGGACAGGGCTGATTAATGAAAAACTGTTTTTT. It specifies CASSPRTGLINEKLFF.

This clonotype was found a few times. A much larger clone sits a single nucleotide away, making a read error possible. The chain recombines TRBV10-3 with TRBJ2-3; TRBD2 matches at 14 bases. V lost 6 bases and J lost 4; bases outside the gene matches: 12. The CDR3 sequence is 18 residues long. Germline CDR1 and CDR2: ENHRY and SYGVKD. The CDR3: CAISPRLAGGPGADTQYF. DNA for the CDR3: TGTGCCATCAGCCCCCGACTAGCGGGGGGGCCAGGCGCAGATACGCAGTATTTT.

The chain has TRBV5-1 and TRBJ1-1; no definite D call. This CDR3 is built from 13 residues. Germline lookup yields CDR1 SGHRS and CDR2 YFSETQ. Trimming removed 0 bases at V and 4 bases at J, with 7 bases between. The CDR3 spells CASSLASGTEAFF. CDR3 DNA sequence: TGCGCCAGCAGCTTGGCATCAGGCACTGAAGCTTTCTTT.

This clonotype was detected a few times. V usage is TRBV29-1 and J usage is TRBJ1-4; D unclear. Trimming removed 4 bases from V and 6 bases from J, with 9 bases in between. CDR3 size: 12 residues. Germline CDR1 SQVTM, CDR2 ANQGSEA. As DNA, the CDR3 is TGCAGCGTTGTAGGTCGGGATGAAAAACTGTTTTTT. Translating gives CSVVGRDEKLFF.

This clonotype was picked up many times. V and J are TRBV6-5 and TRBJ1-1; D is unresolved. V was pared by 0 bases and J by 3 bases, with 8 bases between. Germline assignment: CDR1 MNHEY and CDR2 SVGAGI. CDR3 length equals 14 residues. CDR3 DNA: TGTGCCAGCAGTTACTCTCACCGGGACACTGAAGCTTTCTTT. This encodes CASSYSHRDTEAFF.

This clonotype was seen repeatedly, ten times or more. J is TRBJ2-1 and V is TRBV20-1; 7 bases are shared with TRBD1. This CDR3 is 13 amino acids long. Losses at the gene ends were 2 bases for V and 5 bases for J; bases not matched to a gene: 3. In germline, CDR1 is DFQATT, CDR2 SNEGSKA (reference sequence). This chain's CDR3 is CSARPDRDNEQFF. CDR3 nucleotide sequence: TGCAGTGCTAGACCTGACAGGGACAATGAGCAGTTCTTC.

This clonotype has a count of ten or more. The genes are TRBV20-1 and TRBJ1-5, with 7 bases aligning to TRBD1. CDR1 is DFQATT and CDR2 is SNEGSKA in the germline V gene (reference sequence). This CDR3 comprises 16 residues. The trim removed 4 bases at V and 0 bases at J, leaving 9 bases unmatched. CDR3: CSANLPGQYSNQPQHF. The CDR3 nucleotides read TGCAGTGCTAACCTACCGGGACAGTATAGCAATCAGCCCCAGCATTTT.

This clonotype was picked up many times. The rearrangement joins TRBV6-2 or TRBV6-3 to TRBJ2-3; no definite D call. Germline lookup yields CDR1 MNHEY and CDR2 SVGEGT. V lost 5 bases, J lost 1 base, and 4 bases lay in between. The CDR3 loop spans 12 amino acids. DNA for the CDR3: TGTGCCAGCAGTCCCCGCACAGATACGCAGTATTTT. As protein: CASSPRTDTQYF.

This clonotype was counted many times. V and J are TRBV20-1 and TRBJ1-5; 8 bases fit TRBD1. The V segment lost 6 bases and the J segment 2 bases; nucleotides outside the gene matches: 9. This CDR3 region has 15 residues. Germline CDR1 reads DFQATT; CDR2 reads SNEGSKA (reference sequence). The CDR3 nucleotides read TGCAGTGCCAGTGGACAGGGCAACGGCAATCAGCCCCAGCATTTT. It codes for CSASGQGNGNQPQHF.

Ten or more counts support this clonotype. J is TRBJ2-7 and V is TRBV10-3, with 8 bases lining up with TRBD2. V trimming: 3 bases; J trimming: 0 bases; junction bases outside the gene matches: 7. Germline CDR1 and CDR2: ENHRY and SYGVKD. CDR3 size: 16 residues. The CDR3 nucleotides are TGTGCCATCAGTGATTTTGGCGGGACTAGCTCCTACGAGCAGTACTTC. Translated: CAISDFGGTSSYEQYF.